This T cell receptor beta chain was observed in a study of blood T cell repertoires in COVID-19. Turning to the study itself: Acute and convalescent COVID-19 specimens originated in the United States, Italy and Spain. PBMCs, B-cell-depleted T cells, or T cells provided the cDNA or gDNA that made up the material.

Under the authors' procedure: The assay estimated nucleated cells by amplifying reference gene primers. The table came from immunoSEQ multiplex PCR; TCRdb's copy has only in-frame clones and leaves some out. V, J and clone size were drawn from that table, and D and trimming were deduced from the DNA. Of 130,000 to 150,000 clones detected, about nine tenths appear once; the ten largest clones hold less than 0.95%. This CDR3 is built from 13 residues. Germline lookup yields CDR1 GTSNPN and CDR2 SVGIG (reference sequence). Trimming stripped 0 bases from V and 0 bases from J, with 3 bases between. The rearrangement joins TRBV30 to TRBJ1-3; the D is unclear. The sample was peripheral blood. This clonotype was sampled from a woman between 45 and 60 years old with acute or convalescent COVID-19. This CDR3 reads CAWSVRSGNTIYF. CDR3 nucleotides: TGTGCCTGGAGTGTCCGCTCTGGAAACACCATATATTTT.